The 20 T cell receptor beta chains reported below all come from one sample, sequenced in a study of shared clonotypes between healthy human individuals. Profiling relied on immunoSEQ multiplex PCR, and the TCRdb table lists in-frame clones only, not all of them. This sample carries about 1.1 million clones, 75% to 85% of them seen once, and the ten largest clones take 0.5% to 0.6%. The sequencing input was memory CD4+ T cells from PBMCs. Subset given: CD45RA-negative fraction. Receptors were obtained from a man younger than 35 in good health. Some clones in this sample may be carry-over from other donors' samples.

This clone has a handful of counts. This same CDR3 is encoded by further DNA sequences in the sample. The rearrangement joins TRBV18 to TRBJ2-5; TRBD1 agrees at 10 bases. Germline CDR1 is KGHSH and CDR2 is LQKENI. CDR3 length equals 15 residues. V shed 6 bases, J shed 4 bases, and the junction held 8 bases outside the gene matches. The CDR3 bases are TGTGCCAGCTCGACTCGACAGGGGGCGGGAGAGACCCAGTACTTC. Translation gives CASSTRQGAGETQYF.

The chain is built from TRBV6-1 and TRBJ2-1; D remains unclear. Trimming removed 8 bases at V and 2 bases at J, with 10 bases between. From germline, CDR1 is MNHNS and CDR2 SASEGT. The CDR3 length is 13 residues. CDR3: CASGRLAYNEQFF. The CDR3 nucleotides are TGTGCCAGCGGTCGTCTTGCCTACAATGAGCAGTTCTTC.

The rearrangement joins TRBV7-3 to TRBJ1-1; possible D gene TRBD1, 5 bases. The V gene lost 5 bases and the J gene lost 4 bases, with 14 bases spanning the gap. The germline gives CDR1 SGHTA, CDR2 FQGTGA. The CDR3 runs to 14 residues. CDR3 DNA sequence: TGTGCCAGCAGCCCTCCAGGGAGGAGCACTGAAGCTTTCTTT. Protein: CASSPPGRSTEAFF.

The chain couples TRBV2 to TRBJ2-4; no reliable D call. V lost 1 base to trimming and J lost 7 bases, with 14 bases between them. CDR1 is SNHLY, CDR2 FYNNEI, per germline. The CDR3 is 15 residues long. The CDR3 region is CASSEVRSPGNIQYF. The CDR3 DNA reads as TGTGCCAGCAGTGAAGTTAGGTCACCCGGCAACATTCAGTACTTC.

This clone was counted ten times or more. J is TRBJ2-6 and V is TRBV19; D ambiguous. This CDR3 has 13 amino acids. The germline V gene has CDR1 LNHDA and CDR2 SQIVND (reference sequence). V shed 6 bases and J shed 2 bases, with 5 bases lying between them. Here the CDR3 DNA reads TGTGCCAGTAGCTCGACTGGGGCCAACGTCCTGACTTTC. Amino acid sequence: CASSSTGANVLTF.

Within the sample, this clone is medium-sized. V is TRBV9 and J is TRBJ1-1; D may be TRBD1 (5 bases). Germline values: CDR1 SGDLS, CDR2 YYNGEE. V was shortened by 4 bases and J by 6 bases, with 16 bases between the two germline ends. The CDR3 is 14 residues long. This CDR3 reads CASSPRGGSAEAFF. The CDR3 nucleotides read TGTGCCAGCAGCCCACGGGGGGGAAGCGCTGAAGCTTTCTTT.

This clone was detected once. The chain joins TRBV6-5 to TRBJ2-7; D not certain. CDR1 and CDR2 (germline): MNHEY, SVGAGI. The CDR3 runs to 16 residues. The ends were cut back, 0 bases at V and 0 bases at J, with 12 bases in the middle. The chain's CDR3 is CASSYSLRSSSYEQYF. The CDR3 nucleotides are TGTGCCAGCAGTTACTCGCTACGGTCGAGCTCCTACGAGCAGTACTTC.

This chain links TRBV7-8 with TRBJ2-7; D is possibly TRBD1 or TRBD2 (5 bases each). The CDR3 sequence is 14 residues long. V was pared by 5 bases and J by 7 bases, with 18 bases between. Germline CDR1 SGHVS, CDR2 FQNEAQ. The CDR3 DNA is TGTGCCAGCAGCCCCGGGACGGGCTTGAAGGAGCAGTACTTC. Its translation: CASSPGTGLKEQYF.

V usage is TRBV18 and J usage is TRBJ2-7, with D possibly being TRBD2 (5 bases). Trimming left V 2 bases short and J 5 bases short, with 10 bases between. The germline V gene has CDR1 KGHSH and CDR2 LQKENI. The CDR3 spans 13 residues. This chain's CDR3 is CASSPGLEDEQYF. The DNA of the CDR3 is TGTGCCAGCTCACCAGGACTGGAGGACGAGCAGTACTTC.

This chain links TRBV2 with TRBJ2-7; 9 positions agree with TRBD1. CDR3 length equals 14 residues. In germline, CDR1 is SNHLY, CDR2 FYNNEI. The V segment lost 6 bases and the J segment 6 bases; nucleotides outside the gene matches: 9. CDR3 sequence: CASSPRDRVGEQYF. The CDR3 DNA is TGTGCCAGCAGCCCCCGGGACAGGGTCGGCGAGCAGTACTTC.

This clone was seen at least ten times. The chain carries TRBV30 and TRBJ1-1; D uncertain. V was pared by 3 bases and J by 3 bases, with 11 bases between. CDR3 length equals 13 residues. Germline CDR1 and CDR2: GTSNPN and SVGIG (reference sequence). DNA for the CDR3: TGTGCCTGGAGCCCCGGGAAGTACACTGAAGCTTTCTTT. This codes for CAWSPGKYTEAFF.

This CDR3 is CASSRKQAGGLEAYEQYF. Here the CDR3 DNA reads TGTGCCAGCAGCCGGAAACAAGCCGGAGGACTAGAGGCCTACGAGCAGTACTTC. V is TRBV4-2 and J is TRBJ2-7; 7 positions match TRBD2. Germline V gives CDR1 LGHNA, CDR2 YNFKEQ. The CDR3 is made up of 18 amino acids. The junction had 17 bases not matched to a gene; V was cut back by 4 bases and J by 2 bases.

V usage is TRBV7-2 and J usage is TRBJ1-5; weak D call: TRBD1 (5 bases). With 4 bases removed from V and 1 base from J, the gap between germline ends came to 11 bases. Germline V gives CDR1 SGHTA, CDR2 FQGNSA. The CDR3 spans 15 residues. The CDR3, as DNA: TGTGCCAGCAGCTCGACAGTCCTAAGCAATCAGCCCCAGCATTTT. Residues: CASSSTVLSNQPQHF.

The chain couples TRBV6-6 to TRBJ1-3; no clear D gene. Between the trimmed V and J ends, which lost 0 bases and 0 bases, there was a span of 9 bases. The germline V gene has CDR1 MNHNY and CDR2 SVGAGI (reference sequence). CDR3 length: 16 amino acids. In nucleotides, the CDR3 is TGTGCCAGCAGTTACTCGGATCTAGTCTCTGGAAACACCATATATTTT. Translating it yields CASSYSDLVSGNTIYF.

V is TRBV29-1 and J is TRBJ2-7; 14 bases fit TRBD2. V lost 6 bases, J lost 5 bases, and 3 bases stayed unmatched. The CDR3 length is 13 residues. Germline-derived CDR1 and CDR2 are SQVTM and ANQGSEA. The CDR3 loop reads CSVRTSGRNEQYF. The CDR3 coding sequence is TGCAGCGTACGGACTAGCGGGAGGAACGAGCAGTACTTC.

This clone came up a few times. CDR3 sequence (DNA): TGTGCCAGCTCACCACGCAGTGAAGCTTTCTTT. This encodes CASSPRSEAFF. The chain links TRBV18 to TRBJ1-1; D unresolved. Germline CDR1 is KGHSH and CDR2 is LQKENI. V was cut by 1 base and J by 7 bases, with 4 bases left in between. CDR3 length: 11 residues.

This chain connects TRBV9 to TRBJ1-2; no definite D call. The germline CDR1 and CDR2 sequences are SGDLS and YYNGEE. The CDR3 is 14 amino acids. V lost 4 bases to trimming and J lost 5 bases, with 15 bases between them. CDR3 sequence: CASSPFQEYYGYTF. CDR3 nucleotide sequence: TGTGCCAGCAGCCCATTCCAGGAGTATTATGGCTACACCTTC.

Of note for this clone: This same CDR3 is encoded by further DNA sequences in the sample. The V call is TRBV5-4, the J call TRBJ2-1; 9 positions match TRBD2. CDR1 and CDR2 from the germline V gene are SGHNT and YYREEE (reference sequence). The CDR3 contains 15 residues. Trimming took 4 bases from V and 6 from J; bases not matched to a gene: 8. The CDR3 here is CASSPLAGALNEQFF. The CDR3 region has the DNA TGTGCCAGCAGCCCACTAGCGGGTGCCCTCAATGAGCAGTTCTTC.

This clone appeared once. V usage is TRBV18 and J usage is TRBJ2-3, with TRBD1 identical over 7 bases. The trim removed 5 bases at V and 3 bases at J, leaving 8 bases unmatched. Germline V gene lookup returns CDR1 KGHSH and CDR2 LQKENI. This CDR3 is 15 amino acids long. This chain's CDR3 is CASSADRDGTDTQYF. In DNA form, the CDR3 reads TGTGCCAGCTCAGCTGACAGGGACGGGACAGATACGCAGTATTTT.

In its sample, this clone was seen once. The likely explanation is a read error, given a far larger clone one base away. The genes are TRBV30 and TRBJ1-4; TRBD1 matches 8 bases. The CDR3 has 15 amino acids. Germline CDR1 is GTSNPN and CDR2 is SVGIG (reference sequence). The ends lost 1 base at V and 4 bases at J; junction bases unmatched: 5. The DNA for the CDR3 is TGTGCCTGGAGTGCCCAGGGGGCCATTAATGAAAAACTGTTTTTT. The encoded protein is CAWSAQGAINEKLFF. Drawing the rest from reference TRBV30 and TRBJ1-4, the complete variable domain is SQTIHQWPATLVQPVGSPLSLECTVEGTSNPNLYWYRQAAGRGLQLLFYSVGIGQISSEVPQNLSASRPQDRQFILSSKKLLLSDSGFYLCAWSAQGAINEKLFFGSGTQLSVL.